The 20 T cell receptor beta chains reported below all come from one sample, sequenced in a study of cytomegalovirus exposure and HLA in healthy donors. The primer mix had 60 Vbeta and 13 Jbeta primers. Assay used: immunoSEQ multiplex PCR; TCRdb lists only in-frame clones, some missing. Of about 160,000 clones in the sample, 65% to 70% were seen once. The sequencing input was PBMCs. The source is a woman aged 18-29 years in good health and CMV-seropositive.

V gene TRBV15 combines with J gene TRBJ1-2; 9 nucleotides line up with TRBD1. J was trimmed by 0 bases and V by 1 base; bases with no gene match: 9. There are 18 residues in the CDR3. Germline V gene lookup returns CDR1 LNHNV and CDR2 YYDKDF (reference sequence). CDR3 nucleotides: TGTGCCACCAGCAGAGCCATAAGGACAGGGGAAGCTAACTATGGCTACACCTTC. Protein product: CATSRAIRTGEANYGYTF.

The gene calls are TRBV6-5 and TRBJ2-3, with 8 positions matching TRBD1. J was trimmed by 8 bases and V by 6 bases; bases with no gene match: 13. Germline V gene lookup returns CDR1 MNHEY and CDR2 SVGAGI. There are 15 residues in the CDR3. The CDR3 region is CASRPGQGRRATQYF. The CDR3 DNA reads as TGTGCCAGCAGACCAGGACAGGGTAGGAGGGCTACGCAGTATTTT.

The CDR3 sequence: CASSQQGAASPLHF. In DNA form, the CDR3 reads TGTGCCAGCAGCCAACAGGGGGCGGCTTCACCCCTCCACTTT. The rearrangement joins TRBV5-5 to TRBJ1-6, with 9 nucleotides matching TRBD1. Germline values: CDR1 SGHKS, CDR2 YYEKEE (reference sequence). CDR3 length: 14 amino acids. V lost 4 bases to trimming and J lost 9 bases; unmatched junction nucleotides: 5.

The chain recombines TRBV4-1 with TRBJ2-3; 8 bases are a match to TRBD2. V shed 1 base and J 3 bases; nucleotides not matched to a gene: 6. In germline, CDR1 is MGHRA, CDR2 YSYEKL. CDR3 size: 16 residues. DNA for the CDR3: TGCGCCAGCAGCCAAGGCCCGGGACTAGGGACAGATACGCAGTATTTT. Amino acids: CASSQGPGLGTDTQYF.

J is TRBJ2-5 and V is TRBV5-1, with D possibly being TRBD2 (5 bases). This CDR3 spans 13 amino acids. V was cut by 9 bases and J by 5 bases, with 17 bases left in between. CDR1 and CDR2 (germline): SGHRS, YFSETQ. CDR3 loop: CANRGKGKETQYF. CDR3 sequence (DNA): TGCGCCAACCGAGGGAAGGGTAAGGAGACCCAGTACTTC. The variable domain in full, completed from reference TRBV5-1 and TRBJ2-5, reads KAGVTQTPRYLIKTRGQQVTLSCSPISGHRSVSWYQQTPGQGLQFLFEYFSETQRNKGNFPGRFSGRQFSNSRSEMNVSTLELGDSALYLCANRGKGKETQYFGPGTRLLVL.

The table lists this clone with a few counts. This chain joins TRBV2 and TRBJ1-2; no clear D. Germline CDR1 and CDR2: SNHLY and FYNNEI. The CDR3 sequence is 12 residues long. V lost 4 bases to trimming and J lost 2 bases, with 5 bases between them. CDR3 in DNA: TGTGCCAGCAGTGGCGGCAACTATGGCTACACCTTC. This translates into CASSGGNYGYTF.

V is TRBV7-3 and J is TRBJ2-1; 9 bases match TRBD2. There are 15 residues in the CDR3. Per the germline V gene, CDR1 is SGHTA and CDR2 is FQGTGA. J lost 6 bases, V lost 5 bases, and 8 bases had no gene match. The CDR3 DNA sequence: TGTGCCAGCAGCCTCTTAGCGGGAGTCGGCAATGAGCAGTTCTTC. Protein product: CASSLLAGVGNEQFF.

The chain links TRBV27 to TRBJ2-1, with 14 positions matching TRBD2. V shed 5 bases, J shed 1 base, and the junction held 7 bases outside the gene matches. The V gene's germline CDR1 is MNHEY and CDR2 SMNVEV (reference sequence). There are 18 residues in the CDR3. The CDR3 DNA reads TGTGCCAGCAGTCTGGGACTAGCGGGAGTAGTGTCCTACAATGAGCAGTTCTTC. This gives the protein CASSLGLAGVVSYNEQFF.

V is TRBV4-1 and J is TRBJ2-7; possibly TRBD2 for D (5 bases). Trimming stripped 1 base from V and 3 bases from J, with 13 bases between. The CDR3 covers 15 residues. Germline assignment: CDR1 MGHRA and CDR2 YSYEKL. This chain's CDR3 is CASSQGVSAVYEQYF. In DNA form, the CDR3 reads TGCGCCAGCAGCCAAGGTGTTAGCGCGGTCTACGAGCAGTACTTC.

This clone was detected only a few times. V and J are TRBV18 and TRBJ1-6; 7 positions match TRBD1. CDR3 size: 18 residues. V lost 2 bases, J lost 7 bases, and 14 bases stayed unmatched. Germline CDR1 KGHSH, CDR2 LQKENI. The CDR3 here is CASSPGVVKQGGNSPLHF. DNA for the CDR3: TGTGCCAGCTCACCAGGGGTTGTGAAGCAGGGGGGCAATTCACCCCTCCACTTT. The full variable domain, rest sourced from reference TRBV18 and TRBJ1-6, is NAGVMQNPRHLVRRRGQEARLRCSPMKGHSHVYWYRQLPEEGLKFMVYLQKENIIDESGMPKERFSAEFPKEGPSILRIQQVVRGDSAAYFCASSPGVVKQGGNSPLHFGNGTRLTVT.

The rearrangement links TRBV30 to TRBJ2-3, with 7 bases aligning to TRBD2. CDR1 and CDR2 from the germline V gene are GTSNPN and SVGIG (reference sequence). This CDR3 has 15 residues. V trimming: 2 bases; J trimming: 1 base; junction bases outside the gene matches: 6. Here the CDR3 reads CAWSSAGVGTDTQYF. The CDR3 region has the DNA TGTGCCTGGAGTTCCGCGGGAGTAGGCACAGATACGCAGTATTTT.

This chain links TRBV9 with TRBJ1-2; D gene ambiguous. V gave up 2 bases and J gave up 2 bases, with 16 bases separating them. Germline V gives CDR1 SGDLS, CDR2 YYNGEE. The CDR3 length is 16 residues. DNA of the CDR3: TGTGCCAGCAGCGTCGGCGGTATAGGCAAGAACTATGGCTACACCTTC. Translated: CASSVGGIGKNYGYTF.

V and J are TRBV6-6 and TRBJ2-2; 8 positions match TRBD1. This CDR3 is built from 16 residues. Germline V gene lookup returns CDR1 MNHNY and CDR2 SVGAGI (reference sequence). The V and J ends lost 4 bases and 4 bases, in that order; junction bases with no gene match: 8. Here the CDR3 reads CASSSHRTGRTGELFF. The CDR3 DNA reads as TGTGCCAGCAGTTCGCACCGGACAGGGCGCACCGGGGAGCTGTTTTTT.

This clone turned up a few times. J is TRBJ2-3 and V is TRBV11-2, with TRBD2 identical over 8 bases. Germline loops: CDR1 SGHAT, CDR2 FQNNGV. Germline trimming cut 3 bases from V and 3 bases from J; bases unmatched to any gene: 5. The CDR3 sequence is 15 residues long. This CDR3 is CASSFPTSGTDTQYF. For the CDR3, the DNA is TGTGCCAGCAGCTTTCCAACTAGCGGAACAGATACGCAGTATTTT.

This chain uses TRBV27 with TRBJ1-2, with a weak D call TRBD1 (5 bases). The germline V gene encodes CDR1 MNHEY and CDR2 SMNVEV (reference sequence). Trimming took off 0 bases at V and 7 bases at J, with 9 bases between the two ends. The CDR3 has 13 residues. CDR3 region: CASSLSGGSGYTF. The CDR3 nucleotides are TGTGCCAGCAGTTTATCGGGGGGGTCTGGCTACACCTTC.

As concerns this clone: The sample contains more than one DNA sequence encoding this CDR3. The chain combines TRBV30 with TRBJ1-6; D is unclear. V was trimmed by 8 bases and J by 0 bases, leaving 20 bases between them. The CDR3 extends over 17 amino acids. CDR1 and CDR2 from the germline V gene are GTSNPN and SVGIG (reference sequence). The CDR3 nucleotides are TGTGCCGGGGAGGTGTCGGCGCCGAGCTCCTATAATTCACCCCTCCACTTT. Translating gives CAGEVSAPSSYNSPLHF.

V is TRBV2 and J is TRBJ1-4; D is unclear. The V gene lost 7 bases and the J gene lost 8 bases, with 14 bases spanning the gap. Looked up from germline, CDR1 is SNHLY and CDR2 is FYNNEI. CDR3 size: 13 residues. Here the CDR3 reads CASKRQREEKLFF. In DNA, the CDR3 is TGTGCCAGCAAGCGGCAGAGGGAAGAAAAACTGTTTTTT.

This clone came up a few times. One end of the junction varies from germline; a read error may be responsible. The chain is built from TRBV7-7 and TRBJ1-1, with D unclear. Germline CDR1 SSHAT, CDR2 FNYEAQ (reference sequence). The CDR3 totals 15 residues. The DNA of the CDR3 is TGTGCTAGCAGCCCTATGCCGGGATTGAACACTGAAGCTTTCTTT. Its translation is CASSPMPGLNTEAFF.

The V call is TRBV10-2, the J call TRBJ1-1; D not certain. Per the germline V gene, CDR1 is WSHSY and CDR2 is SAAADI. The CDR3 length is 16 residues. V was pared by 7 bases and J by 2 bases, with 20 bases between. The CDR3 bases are TGCGCCAGCAAAGCCCAATGGTCAGGTGACAACACTGAAGCTTTCTTT. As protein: CASKAQWSGDNTEAFF.

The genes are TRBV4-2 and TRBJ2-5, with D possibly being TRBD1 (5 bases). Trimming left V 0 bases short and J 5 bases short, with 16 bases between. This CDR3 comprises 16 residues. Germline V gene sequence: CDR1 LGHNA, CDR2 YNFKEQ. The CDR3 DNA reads TGTGCCAGCAGCCAAGACGTGGGGAAGCCAGGGGAGACCCAGTACTTC. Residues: CASSQDVGKPGETQYF.